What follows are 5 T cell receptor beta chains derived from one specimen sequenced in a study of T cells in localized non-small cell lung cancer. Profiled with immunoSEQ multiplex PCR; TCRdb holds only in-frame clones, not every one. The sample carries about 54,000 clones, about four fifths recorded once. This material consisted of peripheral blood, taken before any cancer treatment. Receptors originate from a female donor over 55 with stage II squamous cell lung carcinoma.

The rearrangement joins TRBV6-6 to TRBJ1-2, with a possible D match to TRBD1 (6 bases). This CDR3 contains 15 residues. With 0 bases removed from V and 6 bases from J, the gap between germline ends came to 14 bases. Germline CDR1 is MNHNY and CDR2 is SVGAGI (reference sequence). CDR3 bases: TGTGCCAGCAGTTACTCGGCAGGGGTAGTTAATGGCTACACCTTC. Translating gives CASSYSAGVVNGYTF.

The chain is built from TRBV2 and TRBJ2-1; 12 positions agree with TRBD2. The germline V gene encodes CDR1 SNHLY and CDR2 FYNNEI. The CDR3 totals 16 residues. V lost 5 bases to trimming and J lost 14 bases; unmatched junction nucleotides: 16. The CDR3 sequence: CASSLGPASGGAEKFF. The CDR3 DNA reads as TGTGCCAGCAGTCTCGGGCCTGCTAGCGGGGGGGCGGAAAAGTTCTTC. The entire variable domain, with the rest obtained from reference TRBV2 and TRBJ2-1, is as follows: EPEVTQTPSHQVTQMGQEVILRCVPISNHLYFYWYRQILGQKVEFLVSFYNNEISEKSEIFDDQFSVERPDGSNFTLKIRSTKLEDSAMYFCASSLGPASGGAEKFFGPGTRLTVL.

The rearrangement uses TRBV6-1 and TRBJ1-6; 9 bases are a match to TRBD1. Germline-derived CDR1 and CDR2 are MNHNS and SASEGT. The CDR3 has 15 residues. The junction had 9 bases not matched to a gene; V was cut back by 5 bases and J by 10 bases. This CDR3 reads CASSSETGGGSPLHF. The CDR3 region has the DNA TGTGCCAGCAGTTCCGAGACAGGGGGGGGATCACCCCTCCACTTT.

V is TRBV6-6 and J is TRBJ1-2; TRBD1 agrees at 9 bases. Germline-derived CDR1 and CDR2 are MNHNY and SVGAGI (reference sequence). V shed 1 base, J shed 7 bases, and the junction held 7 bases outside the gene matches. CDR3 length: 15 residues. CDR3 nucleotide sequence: TGTGCCAGCAGTTACTTTGGGACAGGGAACGGTGGCTACACCTTC. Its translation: CASSYFGTGNGGYTF.

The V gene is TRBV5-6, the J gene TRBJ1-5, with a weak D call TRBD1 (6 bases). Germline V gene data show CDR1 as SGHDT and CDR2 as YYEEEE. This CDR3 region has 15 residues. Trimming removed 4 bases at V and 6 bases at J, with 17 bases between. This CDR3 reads CASSLTGGGSQPQHF. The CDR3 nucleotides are TGTGCCAGCAGCCTCACCGGAGGGGGGAGTCAGCCCCAGCATTTT.